This T cell receptor (beta chain) was retrieved from a study of T cell repertoires in cytomegalovirus infection. Study results and caveats: Within the response measured ex vivo, HLA-C-restricted CMV-specific TCR beta clonotypes were dominant. Cumulated frequencies of public TCR beta families served to identify carriers of CMV plus the relevant HLA.

One entry per CDR3 protein results from TCRdb running MiXCR on the reads. This table has about 300,000 distinct CDR3 sequences, about 25% appearing once. A word on this clonotype: What it binds is unknown.

Germline V lookup: CDR1 LNHDA, CDR2 SQIVND (reference sequence). There are 14 residues in the CDR3. V lost 7 bases and J lost 4, with 16 bases in between. The source is a human donor in good health (CMV status not recorded). Some clones in this sample may be carry-over from other donors' samples. The sample comprised PBMCs. The chain recombines TRBV19 with TRBJ1-2; D unclear. CDR3 in amino acids: CASTLRAVGYGYTF. CDR3 in DNA: TGTGCCAGTACCTTGAGGGCAGTCGGCTATGGCTACACCTTC. Together with reference TRBV19 and TRBJ1-2, the CDR3 gives the full variable domain: DGGITQSPKYLFRKEGQNVTLSCEQNLNHDAMYWYRQDPGQGLRLIYYSQIVNDFQKGDIAEGYSVSREKKESFPLTVTSAQKNPTAFYLCASTLRAVGYGYTFGSGTRLTVV.